The present T cell receptor (beta chain) was sequenced within a study of glioma-infiltrating T cells after dendritic cell vaccination. Findings and caveats of the study: Few patients contributed both blood and tumor specimens. Longer survival after dendritic cell vaccination followed higher pretreatment TIL content.

With 1 base removed from V and 2 bases from J, the gap between germline ends came to 11 bases. This CDR3 region has 16 residues. CDR1 and CDR2 from the germline V gene are SEHNR and FQNEAQ (reference sequence). This table comes from immunoSEQ multiplex PCR, and its TCRdb copy is limited to in-frame clones, with some not included. The table lists roughly 70,000 clones, approximately 80% of them singletons, with approximately 2.3% in the top ten. Blood PBMC samples: pre-vaccination, two weeks post third vaccination, and at tumor progression. Points on this clone: Antigen: not known.

This sequence was found in a human donor with glioblastoma. The chain joins TRBV7-9 to TRBJ2-2; D remains ambiguous. The sample consisted of blood, taken before dendritic cell vaccination. The CDR3 is CASSLDKSRNTGELFF. CDR3 nucleotides: TGTGCCAGCAGCTTAGATAAGTCTAGAAACACCGGGGAGCTGTTTTTT.